This TCR beta chain was identified in a study of T-cell reconstitution after alpha-beta-depleted transplantation in children (TCRdb year 2016). As for the study more broadly: The study quantitatively tracked T-cell immune reconstitution after TCRalphabeta/CD19-depleted allogeneic hematopoietic cell transplantation in children using TCR repertoire profiling. Broader findings and caveats from the paper: The apparently early alphabetaT-cell count recovery about two months after transplant was reportedly dependent on only several hundred rapidly expanded clones derived from non-depleted graft cells. Hyperexpanded clone frequencies declined over subsequent months; after one year, T-cell counts and TCRbeta diversity were mostly attributed to newly produced T cells. In some patients, high TCRbeta diversity at day 60 was attributed to recipient T cells and intrathymic progenitors that had survived conditioning.

Sample treatment or condition, as interpreted from the label and publication: allogeneic hematopoietic cell transplantation with graft depleted of TCRalphabeta T cells and CD19 B cells. Transplant recipients were children who received TCRalphabeta/CD19-depleted allogeneic hematopoietic cell grafts. Library construction relied on PCR. The instrument was an Illumina HiSeq 2500. TCR library preparation used molecular barcoding, with unique molecular identifiers applied to normalize quantification of the TCRbeta repertoire. Through fastp at Q25 and MiXCR, TCRdb rebuilt clones from the public reads, retaining in-frame beta chains. Identical CDR3 protein sequences are pooled into one entry, listed with their most common genes and DNA. The sample profile shows 250,000 to 350,000 distinct CDR3 sequences; over 20% of them were found once. The ten biggest clones cover 9.5% to 12% of the sample. This clonotype was picked up one time. What antigen it recognizes has not been identified. Within one base of it there is no much larger clone, and no base qualities were kept.

The CDR1 and CDR2 encoded by the germline V gene are SGHRS and YFSETQ. V is clipped by 2 bases and J by 1 base, and the sequence between their germline boundaries is 9 bases long. From its cysteine to its phenylalanine, the CDR3 spans 15 amino acids. Of all the DNA, just the CDR3 is kept, 45 bases in frame from base 1. The receptor was isolated from a male patient between 5 and 17 years old who had a stem cell transplant for acute lymphoblastic leukemia, so the T cells may come from the graft donor. Sequenced material: PBMCs, mostly from graft donor cells, taken 180 days after TCRalphabeta/CD19-depleted stem cell transplant. The chain was built from TRBV5-1 and TRBJ2-2, with no D gene named confidently. The CDR3 corresponds to CASSFARLNTGELFF. The DNA sequence follows: TGCGCCAGCAGCTTTGCCAGACTGAACACCGGGGAGCTGTTTTTT.